The entry below describes one T cell receptor (beta chain). This CDR3 comprises 13 residues. The germline V gene encodes CDR1 GTSNPN and CDR2 SVGIG (reference sequence). The germline V and J ends were trimmed by 6 bases and 0 bases, with 9 bases remaining between them. These data are taken from a study of control samples from healthy donors and cancer patients. Data came from immunoSEQ multiplex PCR; TCRdb stores just in-frame clones and leaves some out. The data contain about 97,000 clones, 92% of them singletons. The clonotype was recovered from a woman aged 18-29 years in good health. The chain employs TRBV30 and TRBJ2-4; possibly TRBD1 for D (6 bases). Sequencing input: blood. CDR3 region: CACQQGAKNIQYF. CDR3 sequence (DNA): TGTGCCTGCCAACAGGGAGCCAAAAACATTCAGTACTTC.